This TCR beta chain is from a study of cytomegalovirus exposure and HLA in healthy donors. This CDR3 spans 14 amino acids. CDR1 is SEHNR and CDR2 is FQNEAQ in the germline V gene (reference sequence). V was pared by 6 bases and J by 2 bases, with 14 bases between. Primers: 60 Vbeta forward and 13 Jbeta reverse. TCRdb keeps only in-frame clones here, not all; method: immunoSEQ multiplex PCR. The table shows 94,000 or so clones, with 70% to 85% occurring only once. This receptor was identified in a man in his sixties in good health and CMV-seronegative. This chain uses TRBV7-9 with TRBJ2-7; possible D gene TRBD1, 6 bases. Sequenced input: PBMCs. The DNA for the CDR3 is TGTGCCAGCAGATCCAGGACAGCTCCCTACGAGCAGTACTTC. Its protein is CASRSRTAPYEQYF.